This T cell receptor (beta chain) was sequenced during a study of CD8 T cells in ankylosing spondylitis. General observations from the study: Earlier work had already found some motif variants in reactive arthritis synovial fluid and blood. The study identified a TCR beta motif of under ten highly homologous variants that appeared characteristic of ankylosing spondylitis blood. In ankylosing spondylitis patients, matched synovial fluid reportedly showed significant enrichment of disease-linked clones.

The CDR3 runs 14 residues. V was pared by 3 bases and J by 8 bases, with 16 bases between. TCR beta libraries were made by quantitative 5'-RACE with molecular barcodes. MiXCR, run by TCRdb on the 5' RACE reads, gives a single entry per CDR3 protein. The data hold some 220,000 distinct CDR3 sequences, with about 7.3% observed a single time. This clonotype has ten or more counts. Its antigen is not known. The clonotype comes from a male donor with ankylosing spondylitis. Input material: blood, either unsorted or a sorted T cell fraction (not recorded which). V gene TRBV12-3 or TRBV12-4 combines with J gene TRBJ1-2; the D is unclear. The CDR3 region is CASSFVKGVGGYTF. For the CDR3, the DNA is TGTGCCAGCAGTTTCGTAAAGGGTGTGGGGGGCTACACCTTC.